This T cell receptor beta chain was sequenced in a study of glioma-infiltrating T cells. TCR alpha and beta CDR3 regions were amplified from RNA using iRepertoire nested multiplex PCR. One entry per CDR3 protein results from TCRdb running MiXCR on the multiplex PCR reads. Among approximately 400,000 distinct CDR3 sequences listed, around 45% were seen once. This CDR3 is built from 14 residues. Germline V CDR1 and CDR2: SNHLY, FYNNEI. V lost 8 bases and J 0 bases, leaving 10 bases between the germline ends. Sequencing was carried out using glioma tissue, nonneoplastic brain tissue, or PBMCs (not recorded which). The chain links TRBV2 to TRBJ2-2, with D tentatively TRBD2 (5 bases). The clonotype comes from a human donor with low-grade glioma or glioblastoma, undergoing nonglioma brain surgery, or in good health (not recorded which). CDR3 in DNA: TGTGCCAGCCAGCTAGCAACGAACACCGGGGAGCTGTTTTTT. The encoded protein is CASQLATNTGELFF.